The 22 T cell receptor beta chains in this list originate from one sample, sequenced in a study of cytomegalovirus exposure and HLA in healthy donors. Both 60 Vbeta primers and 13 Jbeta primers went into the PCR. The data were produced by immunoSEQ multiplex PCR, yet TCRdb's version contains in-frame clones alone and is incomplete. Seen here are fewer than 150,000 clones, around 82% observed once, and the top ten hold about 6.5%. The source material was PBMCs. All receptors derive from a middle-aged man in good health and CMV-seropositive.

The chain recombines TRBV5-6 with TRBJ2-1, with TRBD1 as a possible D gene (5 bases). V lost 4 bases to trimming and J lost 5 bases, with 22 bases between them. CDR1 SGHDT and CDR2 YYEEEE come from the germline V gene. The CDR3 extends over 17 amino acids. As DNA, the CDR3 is TGTGCCAGCAGCCTCGTCCTTTTGGGGCCTCGGGACAATGAGCAGTTCTTC. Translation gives CASSLVLLGPRDNEQFF.

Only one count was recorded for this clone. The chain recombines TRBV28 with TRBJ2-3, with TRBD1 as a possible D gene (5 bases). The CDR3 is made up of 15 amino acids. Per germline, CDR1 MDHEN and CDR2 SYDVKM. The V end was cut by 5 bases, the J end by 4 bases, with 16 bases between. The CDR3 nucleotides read TGTGCCAGCAGTCCACACCTAGGGGTAGCAGATACGCAGTATTTT. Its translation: CASSPHLGVADTQYF.

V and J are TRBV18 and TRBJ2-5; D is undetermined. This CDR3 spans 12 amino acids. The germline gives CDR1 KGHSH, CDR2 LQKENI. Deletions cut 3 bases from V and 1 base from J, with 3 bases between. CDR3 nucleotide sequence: TGTGCCAGCTCACCCCGCCAAGAGACCCAGTACTTC. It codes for CASSPRQETQYF.

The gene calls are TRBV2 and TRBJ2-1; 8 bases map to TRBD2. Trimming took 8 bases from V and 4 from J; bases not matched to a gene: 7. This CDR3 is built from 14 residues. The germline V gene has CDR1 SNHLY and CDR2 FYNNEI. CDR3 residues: CASRGGTLYNEQFF. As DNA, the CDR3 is TGTGCCAGCCGGGGGGGGACTCTTTACAATGAGCAGTTCTTC.

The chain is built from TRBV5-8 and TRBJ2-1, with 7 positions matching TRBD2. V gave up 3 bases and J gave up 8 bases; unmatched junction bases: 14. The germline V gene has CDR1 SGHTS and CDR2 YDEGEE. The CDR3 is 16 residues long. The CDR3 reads CASSSPLALRGDEQFF. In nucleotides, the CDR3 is TGTGCCAGCAGCTCCCCGCTAGCCCTACGGGGGGATGAGCAGTTCTTC. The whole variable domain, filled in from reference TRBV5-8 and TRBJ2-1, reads EAGVTQSPTHLIKTRGQQATLRCSPISGHTSVYWYQQALGLGLQFLLWYDEGEERNRGNFPPRFSGRQFPNYSSELNVNALELEDSALYLCASSSPLALRGDEQFFGPGTRLTVL.

In DNA form, the CDR3 reads TGTGCCAGCAGAACAAAGACGAACACCGGGGAGCTGTTTTTT. The encoded protein is CASRTKTNTGELFF. The chain uses TRBV2 and TRBJ2-2, with no clear D. V lost 6 bases and J lost 0, with 8 bases in between. Germline CDR1 SNHLY, CDR2 FYNNEI. This CDR3 spans 14 amino acids.

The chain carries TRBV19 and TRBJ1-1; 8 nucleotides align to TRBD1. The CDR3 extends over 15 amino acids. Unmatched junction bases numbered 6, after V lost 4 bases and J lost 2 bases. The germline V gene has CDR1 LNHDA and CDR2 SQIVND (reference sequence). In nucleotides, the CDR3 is TGTGCCAGTAGTACATTAGGACAGGGAAACACTGAAGCTTTCTTT. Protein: CASSTLGQGNTEAFF.

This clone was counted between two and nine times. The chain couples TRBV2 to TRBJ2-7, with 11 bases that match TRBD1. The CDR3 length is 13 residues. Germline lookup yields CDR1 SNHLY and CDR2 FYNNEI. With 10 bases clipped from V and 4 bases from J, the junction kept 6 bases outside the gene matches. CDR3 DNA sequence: TGTGCCACCACCGGGACAGGGGGATACGAGCAGTACTTC. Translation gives CATTGTGGYEQYF.

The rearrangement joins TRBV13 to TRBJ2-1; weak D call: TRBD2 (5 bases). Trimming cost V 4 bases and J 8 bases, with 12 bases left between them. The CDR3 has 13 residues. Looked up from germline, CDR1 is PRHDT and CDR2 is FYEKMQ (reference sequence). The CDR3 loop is CASSSPGRDEQFF. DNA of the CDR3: TGTGCCAGCAGCTCGCCTGGGAGAGATGAGCAGTTCTTC.

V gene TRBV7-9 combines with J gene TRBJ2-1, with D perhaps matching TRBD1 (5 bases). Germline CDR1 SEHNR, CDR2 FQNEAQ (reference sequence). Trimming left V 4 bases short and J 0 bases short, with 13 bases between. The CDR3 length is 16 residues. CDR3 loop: CASSSTGHPSYNEQFF. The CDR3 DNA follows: TGTGCCAGCAGCTCTACCGGACATCCCTCCTACAATGAGCAGTTCTTC.

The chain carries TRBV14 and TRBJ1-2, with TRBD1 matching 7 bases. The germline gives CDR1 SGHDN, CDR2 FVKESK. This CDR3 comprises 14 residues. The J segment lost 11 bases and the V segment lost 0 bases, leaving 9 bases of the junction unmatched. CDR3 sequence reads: CASSQDIGGDSYTF. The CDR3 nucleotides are TGTGCCAGCAGCCAAGATATCGGGGGGGACAGTTACACCTTC.

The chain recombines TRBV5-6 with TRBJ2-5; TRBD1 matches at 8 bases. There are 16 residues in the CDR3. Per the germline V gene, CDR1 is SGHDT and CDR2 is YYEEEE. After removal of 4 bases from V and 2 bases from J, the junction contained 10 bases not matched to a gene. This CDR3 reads CASSLTRQGRQETQYF. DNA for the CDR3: TGTGCCAGCAGCCTGACGAGACAGGGGCGACAAGAGACCCAGTACTTC.

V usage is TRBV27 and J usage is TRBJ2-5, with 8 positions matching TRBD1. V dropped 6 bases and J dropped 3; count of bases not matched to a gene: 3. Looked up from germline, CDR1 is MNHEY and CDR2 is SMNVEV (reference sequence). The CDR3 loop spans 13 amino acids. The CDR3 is CASRLQGEETQYF. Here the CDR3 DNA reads TGTGCCAGCAGACTACAGGGGGAAGAGACCCAGTACTTC.

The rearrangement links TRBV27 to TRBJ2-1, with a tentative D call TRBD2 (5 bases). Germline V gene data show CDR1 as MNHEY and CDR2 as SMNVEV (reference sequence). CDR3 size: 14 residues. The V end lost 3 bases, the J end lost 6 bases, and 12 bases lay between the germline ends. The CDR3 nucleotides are TGTGCCAGCAGTTTCCGGACTGGACTCAATGAGCAGTTCTTC. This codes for CASSFRTGLNEQFF.

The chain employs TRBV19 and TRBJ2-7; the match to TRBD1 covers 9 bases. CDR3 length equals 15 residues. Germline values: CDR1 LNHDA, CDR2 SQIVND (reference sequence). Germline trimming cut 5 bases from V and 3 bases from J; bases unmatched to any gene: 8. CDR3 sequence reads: CASSPSGTGSYEQYF. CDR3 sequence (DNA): TGTGCCAGTAGTCCGTCGGGGACAGGGAGCTACGAGCAGTACTTC.

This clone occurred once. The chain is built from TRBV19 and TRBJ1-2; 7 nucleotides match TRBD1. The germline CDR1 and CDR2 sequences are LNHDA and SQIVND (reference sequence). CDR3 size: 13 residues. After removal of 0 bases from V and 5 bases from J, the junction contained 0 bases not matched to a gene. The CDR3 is CASSIEGQYGYTF. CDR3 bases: TGTGCCAGTAGTATAGAGGGACAGTATGGCTACACCTTC. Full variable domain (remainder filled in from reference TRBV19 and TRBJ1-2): DGGITQSPKYLFRKEGQNVTLSCEQNLNHDAMYWYRQDPGQGLRLIYYSQIVNDFQKGDIAEGYSVSREKKESFPLTVTSAQKNPTAFYLCASSIEGQYGYTFGSGTRLTVV.

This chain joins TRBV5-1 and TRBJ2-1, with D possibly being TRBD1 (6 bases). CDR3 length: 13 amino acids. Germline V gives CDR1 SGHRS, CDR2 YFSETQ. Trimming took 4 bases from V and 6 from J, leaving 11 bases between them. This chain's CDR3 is CASSADSFNEQFF. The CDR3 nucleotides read TGCGCCAGCAGCGCGGACAGTTTCAATGAGCAGTTCTTC.

CDR3 sequence reads: CASSYVAYTEAFF. The CDR3 DNA is TGTGCCAGCAGTTACGTAGCCTACACTGAAGCTTTCTTT. The rearrangement uses TRBV6-5 and TRBJ1-1, with D uncertain. This CDR3 contains 13 residues. V gave up 2 bases and J gave up 3 bases, with 7 bases separating them. CDR1 and CDR2 (germline): MNHEY, SVGAGI.

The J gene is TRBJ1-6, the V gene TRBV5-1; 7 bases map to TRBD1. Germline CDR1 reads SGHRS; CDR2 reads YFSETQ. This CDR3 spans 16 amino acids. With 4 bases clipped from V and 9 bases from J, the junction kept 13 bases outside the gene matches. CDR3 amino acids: CASSISSDRVGSPLHF. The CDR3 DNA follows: TGCGCCAGCAGCATAAGCTCCGACAGGGTGGGTTCACCCCTCCACTTT.

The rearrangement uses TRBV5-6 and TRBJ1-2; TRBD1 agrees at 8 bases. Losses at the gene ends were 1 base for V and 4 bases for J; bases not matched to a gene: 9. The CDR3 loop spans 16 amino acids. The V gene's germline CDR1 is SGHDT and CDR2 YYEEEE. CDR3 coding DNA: TGTGCCAGCAGCTTGAATTCCCAGGGGGCTCCCTATGGCTACACCTTC. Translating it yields CASSLNSQGAPYGYTF.

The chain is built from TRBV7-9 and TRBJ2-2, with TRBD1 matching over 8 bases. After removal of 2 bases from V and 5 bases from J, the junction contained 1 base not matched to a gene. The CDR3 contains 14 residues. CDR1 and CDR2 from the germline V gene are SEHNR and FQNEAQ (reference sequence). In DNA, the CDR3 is TGTGCCAGCAGCTTAACAGGGGGTACCGGGGAGCTGTTTTTT. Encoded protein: CASSLTGGTGELFF.

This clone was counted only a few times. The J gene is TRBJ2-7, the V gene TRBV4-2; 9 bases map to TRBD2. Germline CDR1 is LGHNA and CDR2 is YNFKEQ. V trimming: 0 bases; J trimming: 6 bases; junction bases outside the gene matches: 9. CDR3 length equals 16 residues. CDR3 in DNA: TGTGCCAGCAGCCAAGAGGCGGGAGGGCCTACTGGCGAGCAGTACTTC. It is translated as CASSQEAGGPTGEQYF.